This T cell receptor (beta chain) is drawn from a study of OX40 agonist ivuxolimab in advanced cancers. Libraries were prepared by immunoSEQ multiplex PCR; TCRdb keeps only in-frame clonotypes and omits some of them. The sample has about 68,000 clones, 70% to 85% seen once. The CDR3 covers 16 residues. V shed 4 bases, J shed 8 bases, and the junction held 15 bases outside the gene matches. Germline CDR1 reads SGHRS; CDR2 reads YFSETQ. This material consisted of CD4+ or CD8+ T cells sorted from blood, taken in a trial of the OX40 agonist ivuxolimab. The chain couples TRBV5-1 to TRBJ2-1; 7 bases map to TRBD2. This receptor was taken from an adult with an advanced solid tumor such as melanoma, head and neck, liver or kidney cancer. CDR3 DNA sequence: TGCGCCAGCAGCCTGGCTGTGGCGGGAGCATCGGATGAGCAGTTCTTC. Amino acids: CASSLAVAGASDEQFF.